The 7 T cell receptor beta chains below were found in one sample sequenced in a study of blood T cell repertoires in COVID-19. Data came from immunoSEQ multiplex PCR; TCRdb stores just in-frame clones and leaves some out. The sample lists 350,000 to 450,000 clones, around 87% seen once, with 1.1% in the top ten. Sequencing used PBMCs or T cells enriched from blood (not recorded which). Every receptor here comes from a man aged 25-45 years who had recovered from COVID-19.

The V and J genes are TRBV7-9 and TRBJ2-3; D call uncertain. The CDR3 sequence is 13 residues long. Germline V gives CDR1 SEHNR, CDR2 FQNEAQ (reference sequence). The ends were cut back, 1 base at V and 10 bases at J, with 12 bases in the middle. CDR3 nucleotides: TGTGCCAGCAGCTTAGGAACTGTCTATCCGCAGTATTTT. Translating it yields CASSLGTVYPQYF.

The V call is TRBV11-2, the J call TRBJ2-3; 10 nucleotides align to TRBD2. Trimming at V came to 4 bases and at J to 3 bases, leaving 16 bases not matched to a gene. This CDR3 spans 19 amino acids. Germline V gene data show CDR1 as SGHAT and CDR2 as FQNNGV. The CDR3 DNA follows: TGTGCCAGCAGCTACCTTCCTCCTGGACTAGCGGAGCTGACAGATACGCAGTATTTT. It codes for CASSYLPPGLAELTDTQYF.

The chain is built from TRBV10-2 and TRBJ2-7, with TRBD2 matching 9 bases. Germline CDR1 reads WSHSY; CDR2 reads SAAADI. V was clipped by 7 bases and J by 6 bases; unmatched bases: 16. This CDR3 has 16 amino acids. The CDR3 DNA reads TGCGCCAGCATTAATAGCGGGAGCTTAATTTCAGGCGAGCAGTACTTC. Amino acid sequence: CASINSGSLISGEQYF.

The rearrangement links TRBV28 to TRBJ2-7; D uncertain. This CDR3 is 15 amino acids long. V lost 7 bases to trimming and J lost 0 bases, with 16 bases between them. From germline, CDR1 is MDHEN and CDR2 SYDVKM. CDR3 sequence (DNA): TGTGCCAGCACCACCTCCCATGAGTTCTCCTACGAGCAGTACTTC. This sequence encodes CASTTSHEFSYEQYF. Combining the CDR3 with reference TRBV28 and TRBJ2-7 gives the whole variable domain DVKVTQSSRYLVKRTGEKVFLECVQDMDHENMFWYRQDPGLGLRLIYFSYDVKMKEKGDIPEGYSVSREKKERFSLILESASTNQTSMYLCASTTSHEFSYEQYFGPGTRLTVT.

This sequence joins TRBV21-1 and TRBJ2-3; the D segment call TRBD2 is taken from the table without a DNA check. TRBV21-1 is labeled a pseudogene. The CDR3 totals 15 residues. Here the CDR3 DNA reads TGTGCCAGCAGCAGTAGCGGGAGGAAAACAGATACGCAGTATTTT. This translates into CASSSSGRKTDTQYF.

The J gene is TRBJ1-2, the V gene TRBV2; 7 nucleotides line up with TRBD1. Per germline, CDR1 SNHLY and CDR2 FYNNEI. The CDR3 has 12 residues. V lost 7 bases to trimming and J lost 5 bases; unmatched junction nucleotides: 4. This chain's CDR3 is CASTVGQYGYTF. CDR3 sequence (DNA): TGTGCCAGCACCGTGGGACAGTATGGCTACACCTTC.

The chain recombines TRBV5-8 with TRBJ1-5, with 7 bases matching TRBD1. CDR3 length: 15 amino acids. CDR1 is SGHTS and CDR2 is YDEGEE in the germline V gene. V lost 5 bases to trimming and J lost 3 bases; unmatched junction nucleotides: 8. The chain's CDR3 is CASSRGQANNQPQHF. DNA of the CDR3: TGTGCCAGCAGTCGCGGACAGGCAAACAATCAGCCCCAGCATTTT.